The 14 T cell receptor beta chains given below trace back to one sample, sequenced in a study of blood T cell repertoires in COVID-19. Sequencing used immunoSEQ multiplex PCR; TCRdb keeps in-frame clones, though not all of them. In the table there are 130,000 to 150,000 clones, approximately 91% of which are singletons. Sequences were obtained from peripheral blood. The receptors were gathered from a man between 45 and 60 years old with active or convalescent COVID-19.

This clone was counted between two and nine times. This rearrangement joins TRBV7-2 to TRBJ2-1; the D gene is possibly TRBD2 (6 bases). Germline CDR1 SGHTA, CDR2 FQGNSA. The CDR3 length is 15 residues. Trimming removed 6 bases from V and 1 base from J, with 13 bases in between. CDR3 in DNA: TGTGCCAGCAGAAGTCCCCGGGGGTCCTACAATGAGCAGTTCTTC. It is translated as CASRSPRGSYNEQFF.

This chain uses TRBV6-5 with TRBJ2-3; D is possibly TRBD1 (5 bases). Germline CDR1 MNHEY, CDR2 SVGAGI. Between the trimmed V and J ends, which lost 4 bases and 2 bases, there was a span of 13 bases. CDR3 length equals 15 residues. This chain's CDR3 is CASSSRQINTDTQYF. The CDR3 bases are TGTGCCAGCAGTTCGCGACAGATAAACACAGATACGCAGTATTTT.

V and J are TRBV5-6 and TRBJ2-7; D is undetermined. V was pared by 0 bases and J by 2 bases, with 9 bases between. The CDR3 totals 14 residues. CDR1 is SGHDT, CDR2 YYEEEE, per germline. CDR3 bases: TGTGCCAGCAGCTTGGAACACAGCACCTACGAGCAGTACTTC. This sequence encodes CASSLEHSTYEQYF.

This clone turned up a few times. This chain links TRBV7-9 with TRBJ1-6; 9 nucleotides align to TRBD1. V dropped 4 bases and J dropped 10; count of bases not matched to a gene: 5. This CDR3 is 14 amino acids long. In germline, CDR1 is SEHNR, CDR2 FQNEAQ (reference sequence). CDR3 sequence: CASSSSGTGSPLHF. Written as DNA, the CDR3 is TGTGCCAGCAGCTCCTCCGGGACAGGGTCACCCCTCCACTTT.

The chain recombines TRBV2 with TRBJ1-5, with D possibly being TRBD1 (5 bases). The CDR3 contains 14 residues. The germline V gene has CDR1 SNHLY and CDR2 FYNNEI. V lost 8 bases and J 7 bases, leaving 18 bases between the germline ends. The chain's CDR3 is CASGQGAVVQPQHF. CDR3 sequence (DNA): TGTGCCAGCGGCCAAGGGGCGGTAGTCCAGCCCCAGCATTTT. Combining the CDR3 with reference TRBV2 and TRBJ1-5 gives the whole variable domain EPEVTQTPSHQVTQMGQEVILRCVPISNHLYFYWYRQILGQKVEFLVSFYNNEISEKSEIFDDQFSVERPDGSNFTLKIRSTKLEDSAMYFCASGQGAVVQPQHFGDGTRLSIL.

The rearrangement joins TRBV3-1 (or the pseudogene TRBV3-2) to TRBJ1-4; a possible D gene is TRBD1 (6 bases). Germline lookup yields CDR1 LGHDT and CDR2 YNNKEL (reference sequence). V was cut by 2 bases and J by 8 bases, with 12 bases left in between. The CDR3 length is 14 residues. The CDR3 DNA reads TGTGCCAGCAGCCAAAGGCTGGGGGCGGAAAAACTGTTTTTT. Amino acid sequence: CASSQRLGAEKLFF.

V gene TRBV7-9 combines with J gene TRBJ2-3, with TRBD2 as a possible D gene (6 bases). The CDR3 is made up of 14 amino acids. The germline gives CDR1 SEHNR, CDR2 FQNEAQ (reference sequence). Trimming left V 7 bases short and J 3 bases short, with 14 bases between. The chain's CDR3 is CASTFSGLTDTQYF. CDR3 nucleotides: TGTGCCAGCACCTTTAGCGGACTGACAGATACGCAGTATTTT.

The table lists this clone with a count of one. V and J are TRBV29-1 and TRBJ1-2; 9 bases fit TRBD1. The junction had 10 bases not matched to a gene; V was cut back by 6 bases and J by 8 bases. The V gene's germline CDR1 is SQVTM and CDR2 ANQGSEA. The length of the CDR3 is 13 residues. The CDR3 coding sequence is TGCAGCGTAGTCGGACAGGGGAAGTGGGGCTACACCTTC. It is translated as CSVVGQGKWGYTF.

The rearrangement links TRBV10-3 to TRBJ2-2, with D perhaps matching TRBD1 (5 bases). The CDR3 runs 14 residues. Germline CDR1 reads ENHRY; CDR2 reads SYGVKD. V lost 4 bases and J lost 3, with 9 bases in between. CDR3 DNA sequence: TGTGCCATCAGTGCTGGGGCCTACACCGGGGAGCTGTTTTTT. As protein: CAISAGAYTGELFF.

In this sample, this clone turned up a few times. V usage is TRBV7-8 and J usage is TRBJ2-7; D call uncertain. CDR1 is SGHVS and CDR2 is FQNEAQ in the germline V gene. The CDR3 is made up of 12 amino acids. V lost 5 bases and J 3 bases, leaving 8 bases between the germline ends. CDR3 sequence reads: CASSALSYEQYF. As DNA, the CDR3 is TGTGCCAGCAGCGCCCTCAGCTACGAGCAGTACTTC.

The J gene is TRBJ2-1, the V gene TRBV19; 8 nucleotides line up with TRBD2. This CDR3 has 16 residues. Unmatched junction bases numbered 15, after V lost 5 bases and J lost 9 bases. Germline values: CDR1 LNHDA, CDR2 SQIVND (reference sequence). CDR3 coding DNA: TGTGCCAGTAGTGCCGGATGGGGACTAGTTCAACGTGAGCAGTTCTTC. It translates to CASSAGWGLVQREQFF.

This chain links TRBV4-2 with TRBJ2-1; D gene uncertain. The V gene lost 4 bases and the J gene lost 0 bases, with 13 bases spanning the gap. The CDR3 length is 16 residues. The V gene's germline CDR1 is LGHNA and CDR2 YNFKEQ. CDR3 sequence (DNA): TGTGCCAGCAGCCGGCTGAGCGTGAGCTCCTACAATGAGCAGTTCTTC. It codes for CASSRLSVSSYNEQFF.

CDR3: CASRNRDTFPTGELFF. CDR3 nucleotides: TGTGCCAGCAGGAACCGGGACACCTTCCCAACCGGGGAGCTGTTTTTT. The chain employs TRBV7-6 and TRBJ2-2; possibly TRBD1 for D (6 bases). This CDR3 has 16 amino acids. Germline-derived CDR1 and CDR2 are SGHVS and FNYEAQ. Trimming cost V 6 bases and J 5 bases, with 19 bases left between them.

This rearrangement joins TRBV7-2 to TRBJ2-1; 9 bases align to TRBD2. Germline V lookup: CDR1 SGHTA, CDR2 FQGNSA. Losses at the gene ends were 1 base for V and 8 bases for J; bases not matched to a gene: 12. CDR3 length equals 17 residues. The CDR3 reads CASSLVGGRAYIDEQFF. The DNA for the CDR3 is TGTGCCAGCAGCTTAGTGGGCGGGAGGGCCTATATAGATGAGCAGTTCTTC.